This TCR beta chain was obtained from a study of cytomegalovirus exposure and HLA in healthy donors. All donors participated as healthy donors of bone marrow. Findings and caveats of the study: In a later analysis, a missense DCLRE1C variant was linked to TCR beta V- and J-gene trimming. Three CMV-associated chains were confirmed in vitro to be specific for CMV antigens. Accurate predictions that matched the HLA-A and HLA-B alleles of most subjects were reportedly made from TCR beta sequences.

On this clone: What it recognizes is unknown.

Researchers ran the PCR with 60 Vbeta and 13 Jbeta primers. The repertoire was sequenced with immunoSEQ multiplex PCR; TCRdb's copy has only in-frame clones and lacks some. Counted here are some 140,000 clones, under 80% occurring once; the ten biggest clones make up 8.8%. The CDR3 totals 14 residues. V was cut by 6 bases and J by 0 bases, with 9 bases left in between. The germline V gene encodes CDR1 MNHEY and CDR2 SVGAGI. This clonotype originated in a woman in her forties or fifties in good health and CMV-seropositive. The V gene is TRBV6-5, the J gene TRBJ2-4, with D perhaps TRBD1 (5 bases). The sequencing sample was made of PBMCs. The CDR3 is CASRRQLAKNIQYF. The DNA for the CDR3 is TGTGCCAGCAGAAGACAGTTAGCCAAAAACATTCAGTACTTC.